Presented here are 20 T cell receptor beta chains from one specimen sequenced in a study of OX40 agonist ivuxolimab in advanced cancers. Profiled with immunoSEQ multiplex PCR; TCRdb holds only in-frame clones, not every one. The data hold 55,000 to 70,000 clones, with over 80% observed a single time. The material was CD4+ or CD8+ T cells sorted from blood, obtained in a trial of the OX40 agonist ivuxolimab. The source is an adult with an advanced solid tumor such as melanoma, head and neck, liver or kidney cancer.

This chain joins TRBV6-5 and TRBJ2-7; no firm D call. CDR3 length: 15 amino acids. The V end was cut by 2 bases, the J end by 2 bases, with 13 bases between. From germline, CDR1 is MNHEY and CDR2 SVGAGI. CDR3 region: CASSYADPDAYEQYF. The CDR3 DNA reads as TGTGCCAGCAGTTACGCTGACCCGGATGCCTACGAGCAGTACTTC.

The chain couples TRBV28 to TRBJ1-2, with D possibly being TRBD1 (6 bases). The CDR3 is 14 residues long. V was cut by 3 bases and J by 2 bases, with 10 bases left in between. Per the germline V gene, CDR1 is MDHEN and CDR2 is SYDVKM. DNA of the CDR3: TGTGCCAGCAGTTTCGGCACAGGGAACTATGGCTACACCTTC. The encoded protein is CASSFGTGNYGYTF.

This clone appeared once. This CDR3 is CASSDLTGEETQYF. The CDR3 bases are TGTGCCAGCAGTGATCTTACAGGAGAAGAGACCCAGTACTTC. The chain has TRBV2 and TRBJ2-5; D is perhaps TRBD1 (5 bases). The CDR3 is 14 amino acids. Germline lookup yields CDR1 SNHLY and CDR2 FYNNEI. Trimming removed 3 bases from V and 3 bases from J, with 11 bases in between.

CDR3 nucleotide sequence: TGTGCCAGCAGTGAAAGAGGGGGGGGTGAAAAACTGTTTTTT. This encodes CASSERGGGEKLFF. This sequence joins TRBV2 and TRBJ1-4; possible D gene TRBD1, 6 bases. The germline gives CDR1 SNHLY, CDR2 FYNNEI. This CDR3 is built from 14 residues. Deletions cut 2 bases from V and 7 bases from J, with 11 bases between.

In this sample, this clone turned up once. The chain uses TRBV28 and TRBJ2-7; 8 positions match TRBD1. The trim removed 4 bases at V and 4 bases at J, leaving 9 bases unmatched. Looked up from germline, CDR1 is MDHEN and CDR2 is SYDVKM. The CDR3 runs 15 residues. The CDR3 loop is CASSSRQGIRYEQYF. The CDR3 bases are TGTGCCAGCAGTTCCCGACAGGGGATTAGGTACGAGCAGTACTTC.

CDR3 coding DNA: TGTGCCAGCACCGAAGGAGGGCTGGGGGCCAACGTCCTGACTTTC. This translates into CASTEGGLGANVLTF. The genes are TRBV6-1 and TRBJ2-6, with D possibly matching TRBD2 (6 bases). The CDR3 has 15 amino acids. Germline V gene data show CDR1 as MNHNS and CDR2 as SASEGT. V was trimmed by 7 bases and J by 4 bases, leaving 14 bases between them.

The rearrangement joins TRBV27 to TRBJ1-4, with 7 bases aligning to TRBD1. The length of the CDR3 is 12 residues. The germline CDR1 and CDR2 sequences are MNHEY and SMNVEV (reference sequence). V was pared by 7 bases and J by 6 bases, with 2 bases of the junction left unmatched. The CDR3, as DNA: TGTGCCAGCAAAACAGGGGATGAAAAACTGTTTTTT. The encoded protein is CASKTGDEKLFF.

The V and J genes are TRBV28 and TRBJ2-7; D tentatively fits TRBD1 or TRBD2 (6 bases each). This CDR3 spans 17 amino acids. CDR1 MDHEN and CDR2 SYDVKM come from the germline V gene. Trimming removed 10 bases at V and 0 bases at J, with 25 bases between. The CDR3 region is CATARGEEGESSYEQYF. In nucleotides, the CDR3 is TGTGCCACCGCCCGCGGGGAGGAGGGGGAGAGCTCCTACGAGCAGTACTTC.

The J gene is TRBJ1-2, the V gene TRBV6-5; 11 nucleotides agree with TRBD1. CDR3 length: 16 amino acids. CDR1 and CDR2 (germline): MNHEY, SVGAGI. Losses at the gene ends were 0 bases for V and 4 bases for J; bases not matched to a gene: 4. The CDR3 loop reads CASSYSRTGGGYGYTF. In DNA form, the CDR3 reads TGTGCCAGCAGTTACTCGAGGACAGGGGGCGGCTATGGCTACACCTTC.

The chain carries TRBV11-2 and TRBJ2-1; no clear D gene. The CDR3 is 14 amino acids. CDR1 SGHAT and CDR2 FQNNGV come from the germline V gene. Trimming removed 3 bases from V and 8 bases from J, with 14 bases in between. The CDR3 loop reads CASSLGGKVYEQFF. As DNA, the CDR3 is TGTGCCAGCAGCTTGGGTGGGAAGGTCTATGAGCAGTTCTTC.

The chain combines TRBV20-1 with TRBJ1-6; no clear D gene. Per the germline V gene, CDR1 is DFQATT and CDR2 is SNEGSKA (reference sequence). This CDR3 contains 8 residues. Trimming took off 8 bases at V and 9 bases at J, with 2 bases between the two ends. The CDR3 DNA sequence: TGCAGTACTTCACCCCTCCACTTT. Its translation is CSTSPLHF.

Turning to this clone: Other DNA variants within this sample encode the same CDR3. The chain combines TRBV28 with TRBJ2-7; 7 nucleotides line up with TRBD2. J was trimmed by 3 bases and V by 6 bases; bases with no gene match: 5. The CDR3 runs 13 residues. From germline, CDR1 is MDHEN and CDR2 SYDVKM. CDR3 residues: CASRGAGVYEQYF. DNA of the CDR3: TGTGCCAGCAGGGGTGCGGGGGTCTACGAGCAGTACTTC. Full variable domain (missing parts from reference TRBV28 and TRBJ2-7): DVKVTQSSRYLVKRTGEKVFLECVQDMDHENMFWYRQDPGLGLRLIYFSYDVKMKEKGDIPEGYSVSREKKERFSLILESASTNQTSMYLCASRGAGVYEQYFGPGTRLTVT.

This clone has a single count. The genes are TRBV5-1 and TRBJ2-7; perhaps TRBD1 as D (6 bases). The CDR3 contains 13 residues. Germline CDR1 SGHRS, CDR2 YFSETQ. Trimming removed 3 bases from V and 0 bases from J, with 7 bases in between. The CDR3 region has the DNA TGCGCCAGCAGCTGGGACATCTCCTACGAGCAGTACTTC. It encodes CASSWDISYEQYF.

The genes are TRBV28 and TRBJ1-2, with TRBD1 as a possible D gene (6 bases). There are 15 residues in the CDR3. Trimming cost V 5 bases and J 2 bases, with 15 bases left between them. Germline CDR1 MDHEN, CDR2 SYDVKM. The CDR3 loop is CASSPLGGANYGYTF. For the CDR3, the DNA is TGTGCCAGCAGTCCCCTAGGGGGGGCCAACTATGGCTACACCTTC.

Only a few counts were recorded for this clone. The chain carries TRBV6-1 and TRBJ2-2, with D maybe TRBD1 (6 bases). Germline V gene lookup returns CDR1 MNHNS and CDR2 SASEGT. The CDR3 has 14 amino acids. The germline V and J ends were trimmed by 8 bases and 4 bases, with 14 bases remaining between them. Written as DNA, the CDR3 is TGTGCCAGCGCCCAGGGGCCGGTCACCGGGGAGCTGTTTTTT. It yields the protein CASAQGPVTGELFF.

The chain joins TRBV4-1 to TRBJ1-5; tentatively, D is TRBD1 (6 bases). Trimming took off 4 bases at V and 0 bases at J, with 19 bases between the two ends. Germline CDR1 is MGHRA and CDR2 is YSYEKL. The CDR3 loop spans 18 amino acids. The CDR3 spells CASSLTGSTFYSNQPQHF. CDR3 DNA sequence: TGCGCCAGCAGCCTAACAGGGTCAACCTTTTATAGCAATCAGCCCCAGCATTTT.

The rearrangement joins TRBV29-1 to TRBJ2-5; D uncertain. The assigned J gene may be wrong: the sequence end matches TRBJ2-7 better. Germline loops: CDR1 SQVTM, CDR2 ANQGSEA. The CDR3 covers 12 residues. The CDR3 loop reads CSVELRSYEQYF. In DNA form, the CDR3 reads TGCAGCGTTGAGTTGAGATCCTACGAGCAGTACTTC.

The chain employs TRBV7-8 and TRBJ2-7; D not certain. The CDR3 extends over 15 amino acids. In germline, CDR1 is SGHVS, CDR2 FQNEAQ. Trimming cost V 5 bases and J 0 bases, with 14 bases left between them. The CDR3 nucleotides are TGTGCCAGCAGCCTATTAGGGTCAACCTCCTACGAGCAGTACTTC. This gives the protein CASSLLGSTSYEQYF.

This chain uses TRBV28 with TRBJ2-1, with TRBD2 matching over 7 bases. After removal of 9 bases from V and 6 bases from J, the junction contained 8 bases not matched to a gene. The CDR3 length is 13 residues. Germline lookup yields CDR1 MDHEN and CDR2 SYDVKM. In nucleotides, the CDR3 is TGTGCCAGTCGCGGGAGCCAGACCAATGAGCAGTTCTTC. Its protein product is CASRGSQTNEQFF.

The CDR3 is CASSRGGPNEKLFF. CDR3 coding DNA: TGTGCCAGCAGTAGGGGGGGGCCTAATGAAAAACTGTTTTTT. The J gene is TRBJ1-4, the V gene TRBV6-5; D is perhaps TRBD1 (6 bases). Per germline, CDR1 MNHEY and CDR2 SVGAGI. V was clipped by 5 bases and J by 3 bases, with 10 bases between them. This CDR3 spans 14 amino acids.